This T cell receptor (beta chain) is from a study of blood T cells in healthy people across ages. Overall study findings and caveats: PBMCs that were unsorted prevented a conclusive naive versus antigen-experienced comparison. Older age went with lower TCR beta diversity per million T cells, in a roughly linear way.

The V and J ends lost 0 bases and 3 bases respectively, with 7 bases between them. The CDR3 is made up of 14 amino acids. Germline CDR1 and CDR2: SGDLS and YYNGEE. The use of a sample-barcoded 5' primer and a J-beta primer mix characterized a second PCR of about 6 to 12 cycles. One entry per CDR3 protein results from TCRdb running MiXCR on the 5' RACE reads. This table holds roughly 1,500,000 distinct CDR3 sequences, 40% to 50% found once. Comments on this clonotype: Its target is unknown.

The V call is TRBV9, the J call TRBJ1-5; D uncertain. Material: blood. This sequence originates from a woman younger than 30 in good health. The CDR3 nucleotides read TGTGCCAGCAGCGTAGGGGTCAACAATCAGCCCCAGCATTTT. Translation: CASSVGVNNQPQHF.